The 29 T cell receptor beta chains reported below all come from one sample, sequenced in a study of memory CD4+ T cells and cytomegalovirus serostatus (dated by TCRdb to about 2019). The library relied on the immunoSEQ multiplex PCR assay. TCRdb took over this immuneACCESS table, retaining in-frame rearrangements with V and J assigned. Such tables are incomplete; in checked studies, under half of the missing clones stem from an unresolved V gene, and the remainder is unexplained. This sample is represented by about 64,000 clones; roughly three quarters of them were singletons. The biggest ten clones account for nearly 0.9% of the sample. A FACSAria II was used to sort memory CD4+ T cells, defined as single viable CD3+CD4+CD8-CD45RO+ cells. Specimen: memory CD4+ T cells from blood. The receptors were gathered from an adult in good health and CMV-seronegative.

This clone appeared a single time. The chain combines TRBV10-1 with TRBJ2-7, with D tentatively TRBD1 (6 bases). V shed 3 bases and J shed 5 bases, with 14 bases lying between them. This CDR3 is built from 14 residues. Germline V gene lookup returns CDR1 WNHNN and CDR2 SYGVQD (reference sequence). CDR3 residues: CASSESGTKNEQYF. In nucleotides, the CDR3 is TGCGCCAGCAGTGAATCCGGGACAAAAAACGAGCAGTACTTC.

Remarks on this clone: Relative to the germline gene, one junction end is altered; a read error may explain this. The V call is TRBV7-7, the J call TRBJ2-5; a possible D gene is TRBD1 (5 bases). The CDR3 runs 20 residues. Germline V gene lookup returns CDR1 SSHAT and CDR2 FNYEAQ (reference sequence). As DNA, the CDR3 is TGTGCTAGCAGCTTAGCTCCCGTAGGGGCAGGGTCGCCTATACAAGAGACCCAGTACTTC. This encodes CASSLAPVGAGSPIQETQYF.

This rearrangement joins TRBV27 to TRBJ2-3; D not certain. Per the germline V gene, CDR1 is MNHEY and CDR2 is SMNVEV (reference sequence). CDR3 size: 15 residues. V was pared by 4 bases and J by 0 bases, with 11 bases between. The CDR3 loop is CASSSWDESTDTQYF. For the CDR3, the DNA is TGTGCCAGCAGTTCATGGGATGAAAGCACAGATACGCAGTATTTT.

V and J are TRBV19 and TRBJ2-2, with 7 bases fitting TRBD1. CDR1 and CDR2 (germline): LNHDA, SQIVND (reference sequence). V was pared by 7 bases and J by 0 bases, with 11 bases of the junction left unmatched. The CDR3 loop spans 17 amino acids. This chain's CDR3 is CASTSDREWANTGELFF. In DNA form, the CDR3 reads TGTGCCAGTACCTCAGACAGGGAATGGGCGAACACCGGGGAGCTGTTTTTT.

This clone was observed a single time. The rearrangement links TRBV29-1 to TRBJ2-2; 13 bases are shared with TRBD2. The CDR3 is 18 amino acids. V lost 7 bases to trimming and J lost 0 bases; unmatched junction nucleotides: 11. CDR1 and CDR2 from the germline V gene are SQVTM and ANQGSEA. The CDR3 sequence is CSALPRLAGGTNTGELFF. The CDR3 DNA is TGCAGCGCTCTGCCCCGACTAGCGGGAGGTACGAACACCGGGGAGCTGTTTTTT.

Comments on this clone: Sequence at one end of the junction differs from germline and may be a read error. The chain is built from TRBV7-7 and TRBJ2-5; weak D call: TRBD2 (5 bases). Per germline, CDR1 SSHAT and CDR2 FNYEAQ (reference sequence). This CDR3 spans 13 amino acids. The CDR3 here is CASSRLAGETQYF. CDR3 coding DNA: TGTGCTAGCAGTCGCCTAGCAGGCGAGACCCAGTACTTC.

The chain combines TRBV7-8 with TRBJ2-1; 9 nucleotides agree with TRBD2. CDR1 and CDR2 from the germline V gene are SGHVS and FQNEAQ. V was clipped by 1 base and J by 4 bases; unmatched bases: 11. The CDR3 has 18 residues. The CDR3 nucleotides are TGTGCCAGCAGCTTAGGTGGTAGTTTTCTAGCGGGGTACAATGAGCAGTTCTTC. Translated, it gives CASSLGGSFLAGYNEQFF.

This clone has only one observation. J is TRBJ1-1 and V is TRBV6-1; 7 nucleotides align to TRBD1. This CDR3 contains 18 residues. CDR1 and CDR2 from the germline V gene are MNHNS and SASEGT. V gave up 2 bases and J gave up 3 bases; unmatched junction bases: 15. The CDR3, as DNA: TGTGCCAGCAGTGAACGGGATCCGAGGCAGGGGGGGTACACTGAAGCTTTCTTT. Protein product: CASSERDPRQGGYTEAFF.

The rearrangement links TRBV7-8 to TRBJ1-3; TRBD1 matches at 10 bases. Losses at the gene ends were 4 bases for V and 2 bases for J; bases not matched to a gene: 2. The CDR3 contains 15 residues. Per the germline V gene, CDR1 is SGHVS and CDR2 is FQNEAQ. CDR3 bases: TGTGCCAGCAGCTCAGGACAGGGGGCTGGAAACACCATATATTTT. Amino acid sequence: CASSSGQGAGNTIYF. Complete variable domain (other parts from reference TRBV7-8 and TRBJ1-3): GAGVSQSPRYKVAKRGQDVALRCDPISGHVSLFWYQQALGQGPEFLTYFQNEAQLDKSGLPSDRFFAERPEGSVSTLKIQRTQQEDSAVYLCASSSGQGAGNTIYFGEGSWLTVV.

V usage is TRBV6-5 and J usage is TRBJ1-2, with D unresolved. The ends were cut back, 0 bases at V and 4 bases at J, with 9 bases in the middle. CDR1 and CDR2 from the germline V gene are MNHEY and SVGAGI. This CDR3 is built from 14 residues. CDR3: CASSYSLRSYGYTF. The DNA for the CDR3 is TGTGCCAGCAGTTACTCTCTCAGGTCCTATGGCTACACCTTC.

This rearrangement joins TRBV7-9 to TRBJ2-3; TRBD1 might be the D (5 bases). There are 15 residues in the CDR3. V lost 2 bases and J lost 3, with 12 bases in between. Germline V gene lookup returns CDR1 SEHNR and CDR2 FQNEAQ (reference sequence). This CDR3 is CASSLRGGYTDTQYF. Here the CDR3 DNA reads TGTGCCAGCAGCTTAAGGGGTGGTTATACAGATACGCAGTATTTT.

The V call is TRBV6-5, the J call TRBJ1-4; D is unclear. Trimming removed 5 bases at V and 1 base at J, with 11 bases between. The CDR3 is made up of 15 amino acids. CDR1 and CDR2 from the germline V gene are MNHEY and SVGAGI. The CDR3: CASSRTVRTNEKLFF. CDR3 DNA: TGTGCCAGCAGTCGGACCGTACGAACTAATGAAAAACTGTTTTTT.

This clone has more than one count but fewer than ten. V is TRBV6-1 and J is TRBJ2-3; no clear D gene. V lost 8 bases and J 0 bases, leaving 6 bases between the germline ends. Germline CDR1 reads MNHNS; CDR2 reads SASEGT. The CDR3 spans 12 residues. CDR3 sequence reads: CASLGSTDTQYF. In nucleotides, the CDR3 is TGTGCCAGCCTTGGGAGCACAGATACGCAGTATTTT.

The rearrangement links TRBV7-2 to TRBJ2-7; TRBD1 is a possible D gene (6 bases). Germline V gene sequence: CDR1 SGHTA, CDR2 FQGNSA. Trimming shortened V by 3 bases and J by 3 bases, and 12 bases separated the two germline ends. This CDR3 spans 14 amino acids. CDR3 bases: TGTGCCAGCAGCTTTAGGCAGGGGTACTACGAGCAGTACTTC. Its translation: CASSFRQGYYEQYF.

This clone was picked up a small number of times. CDR3 in amino acids: CATSRGRTGDHDEQYF. The CDR3 DNA is TGTGCCACCAGCAGAGGAAGGACAGGGGATCACGACGAGCAGTACTTC. The chain links TRBV15 to TRBJ2-7; 9 bases align to TRBD1. V was clipped by 1 base and J by 5 bases; unmatched bases: 9. Germline CDR1 is LNHNV and CDR2 is YYDKDF (reference sequence). The CDR3 covers 16 residues.

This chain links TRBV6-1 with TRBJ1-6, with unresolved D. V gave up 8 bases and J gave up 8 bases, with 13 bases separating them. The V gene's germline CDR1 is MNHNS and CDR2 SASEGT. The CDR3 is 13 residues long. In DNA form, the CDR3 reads TGTGCCAGCGGGCTGGGGTCTGATTCACCCCTCCACTTT. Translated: CASGLGSDSPLHF.

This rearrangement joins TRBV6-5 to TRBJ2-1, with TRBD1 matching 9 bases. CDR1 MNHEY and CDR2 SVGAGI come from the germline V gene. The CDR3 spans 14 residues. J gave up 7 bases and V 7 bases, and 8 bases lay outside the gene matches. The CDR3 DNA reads TGTGCCAGCATTCCGGGACAGGGCATGAATGAGCAGTTCTTC. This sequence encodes CASIPGQGMNEQFF.

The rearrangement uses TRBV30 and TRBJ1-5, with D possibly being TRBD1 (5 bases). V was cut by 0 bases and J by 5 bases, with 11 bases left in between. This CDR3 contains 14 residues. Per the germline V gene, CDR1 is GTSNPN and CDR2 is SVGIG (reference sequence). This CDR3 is CAWSVIGADQPQHF. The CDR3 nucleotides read TGTGCCTGGAGTGTTATAGGGGCTGATCAGCCCCAGCATTTT. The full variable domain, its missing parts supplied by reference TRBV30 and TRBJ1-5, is SQTIHQWPATLVQPVGSPLSLECTVEGTSNPNLYWYRQAAGRGLQLLFYSVGIGQISSEVPQNLSASRPQDRQFILSSKKLLLSDSGFYLCAWSVIGADQPQHFGDGTRLSIL.

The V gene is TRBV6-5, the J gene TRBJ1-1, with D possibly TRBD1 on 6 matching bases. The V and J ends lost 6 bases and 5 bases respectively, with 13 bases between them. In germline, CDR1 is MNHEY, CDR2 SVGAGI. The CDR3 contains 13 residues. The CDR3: CASRGGVGTEAFF. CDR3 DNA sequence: TGTGCCAGCAGAGGGGGGGTAGGTACTGAAGCTTTCTTT.

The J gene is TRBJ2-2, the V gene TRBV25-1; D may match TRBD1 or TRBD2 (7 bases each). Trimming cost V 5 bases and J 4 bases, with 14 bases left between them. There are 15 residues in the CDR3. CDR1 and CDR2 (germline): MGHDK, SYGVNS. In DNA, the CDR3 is TGTGCCAGCAGTACCCAGGGGGGGGGCACCGGGGAGCTGTTTTTT. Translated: CASSTQGGGTGELFF.

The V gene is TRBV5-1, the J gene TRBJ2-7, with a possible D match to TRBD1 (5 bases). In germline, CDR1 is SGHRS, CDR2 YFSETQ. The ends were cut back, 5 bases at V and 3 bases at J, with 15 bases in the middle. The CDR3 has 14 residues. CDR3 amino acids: CASRTDTWNYEQYF. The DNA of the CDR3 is TGCGCCAGCAGGACGGACACTTGGAACTACGAGCAGTACTTC.

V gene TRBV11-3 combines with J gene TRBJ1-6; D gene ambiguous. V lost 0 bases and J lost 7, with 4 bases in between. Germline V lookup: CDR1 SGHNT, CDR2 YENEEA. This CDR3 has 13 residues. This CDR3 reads CASSLDQNSPLHF. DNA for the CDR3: TGTGCCAGCAGCTTAGACCAGAATTCACCCCTCCACTTT. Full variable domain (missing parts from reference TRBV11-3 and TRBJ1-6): EAGVVQSPRYKIIEKKQPVAFWCNPISGHNTLYWYLQNLGQGPELLIRYENEEAVDDSQLPKDRFSAERLKGVDSTLKIQPAELGDSAVYLCASSLDQNSPLHFGNGTRLTVT.

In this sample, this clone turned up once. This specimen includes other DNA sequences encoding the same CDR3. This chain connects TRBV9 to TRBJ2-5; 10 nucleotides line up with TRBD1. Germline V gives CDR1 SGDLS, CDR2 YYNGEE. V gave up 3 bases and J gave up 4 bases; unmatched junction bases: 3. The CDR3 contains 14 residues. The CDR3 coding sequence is TGTGCCAGCAGCGGTGGACAGGGGGGAGAGACCCAGTACTTC. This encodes CASSGGQGGETQYF.

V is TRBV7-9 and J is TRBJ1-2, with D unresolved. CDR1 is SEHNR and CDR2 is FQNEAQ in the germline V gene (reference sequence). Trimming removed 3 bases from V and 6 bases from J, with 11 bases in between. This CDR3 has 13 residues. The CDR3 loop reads CASSFTGSDGYTF. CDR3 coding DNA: TGTGCCAGCAGCTTTACGGGAAGTGATGGCTACACCTTC.

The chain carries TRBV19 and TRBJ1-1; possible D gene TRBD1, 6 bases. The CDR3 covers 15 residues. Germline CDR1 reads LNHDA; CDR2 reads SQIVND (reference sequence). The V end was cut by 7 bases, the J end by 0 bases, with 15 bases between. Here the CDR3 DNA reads TGTGCCAGTAATTTTAAACAGGGTTTGAACACTGAAGCTTTCTTT. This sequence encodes CASNFKQGLNTEAFF.

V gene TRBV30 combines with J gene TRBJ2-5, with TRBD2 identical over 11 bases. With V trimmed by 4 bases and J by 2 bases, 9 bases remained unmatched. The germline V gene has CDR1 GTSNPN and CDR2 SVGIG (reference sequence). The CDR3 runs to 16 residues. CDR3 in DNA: TGTGCCTGGACCTACACCGGGACTAGCGGACAAGAGACCCAGTACTTC. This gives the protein CAWTYTGTSGQETQYF.

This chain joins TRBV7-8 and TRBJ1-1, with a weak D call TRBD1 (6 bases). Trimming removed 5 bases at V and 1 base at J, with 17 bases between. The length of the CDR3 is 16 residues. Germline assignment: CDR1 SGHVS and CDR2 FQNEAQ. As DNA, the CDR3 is TGTGCCAGCAGCCTTATAGGGGGGGCGCCGAACACTGAAGCTTTCTTT. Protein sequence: CASSLIGGAPNTEAFF.

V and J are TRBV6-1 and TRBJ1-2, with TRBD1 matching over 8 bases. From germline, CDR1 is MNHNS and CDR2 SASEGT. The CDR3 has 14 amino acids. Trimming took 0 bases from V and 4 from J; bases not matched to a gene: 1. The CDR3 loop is CASSEAQGVYGYTF. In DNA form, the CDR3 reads TGTGCCAGCAGTGAAGCACAGGGGGTCTATGGCTACACCTTC.

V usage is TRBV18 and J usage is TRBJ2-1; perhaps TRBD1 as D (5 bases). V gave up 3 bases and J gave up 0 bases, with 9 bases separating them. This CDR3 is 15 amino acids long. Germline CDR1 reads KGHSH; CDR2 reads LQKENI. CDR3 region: CASSPGQDSYNEQFF. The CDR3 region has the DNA TGTGCCAGCTCACCGGGGCAGGACTCCTACAATGAGCAGTTCTTC.